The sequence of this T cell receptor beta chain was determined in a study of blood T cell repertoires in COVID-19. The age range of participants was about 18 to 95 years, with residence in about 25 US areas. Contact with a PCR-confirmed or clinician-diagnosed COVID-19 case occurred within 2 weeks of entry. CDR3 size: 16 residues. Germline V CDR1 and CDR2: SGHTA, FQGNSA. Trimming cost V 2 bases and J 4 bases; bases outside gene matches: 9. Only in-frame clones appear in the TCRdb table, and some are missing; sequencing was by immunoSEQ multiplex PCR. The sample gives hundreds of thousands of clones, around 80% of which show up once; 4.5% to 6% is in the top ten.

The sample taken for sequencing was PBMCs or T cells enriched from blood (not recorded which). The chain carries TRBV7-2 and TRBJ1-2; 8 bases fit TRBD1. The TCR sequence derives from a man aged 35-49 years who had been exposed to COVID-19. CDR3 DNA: TGTGCCAGCAGCTTAAGAGCCCAGGGGGCAAGCTATGGCTACACCTTC. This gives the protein CASSLRAQGASYGYTF.